This record looks at one TCR beta chain sequence and its context. Other DNA sequences within the sample encode an identical CDR3. These data come from a study of shared clonotypes between healthy human individuals. Assay used: immunoSEQ multiplex PCR; TCRdb lists only in-frame clones, some missing. Here the sample spans about half a million clones, about 84% being singletons. The clonotype comes from a woman aged 35 to 49 in good health. Some clones in this sample may be carry-over from other donors' samples. The sample was PBMCs.

CDR3 loop: CASSLDGHLNTGELFF. CDR3 coding DNA: TGTGCCAGCAGCTTAGATGGGCACCTGAACACCGGGGAGCTGTTTTTT. The chain uses TRBV11-2 and TRBJ2-2; D unclear. Trimming pared 0 bases from V and 1 base from J, leaving 9 bases between. Germline lookup yields CDR1 SGHAT and CDR2 FQNNGV. This CDR3 spans 16 amino acids. Complete variable domain (other parts from reference TRBV11-2 and TRBJ2-2): EAGVAQSPRYKIIEKRQSVAFWCNPISGHATLYWYQQILGQGPKLLIQFQNNGVVDDSQLPKDRFSAERLKGVDSTLKIQPAKLEDSAVYLCASSLDGHLNTGELFFGEGSRLTVL.